This T cell receptor (beta chain) was sequenced in a study of siplizumab effects on memory and regulatory T cells. Study conclusions and caveats: A naive or memory phenotype could not be assigned to roughly 80-97% of the proliferating CD4+ or CD8+ clones. Siplizumab significantly brought down the alloreactive sequences that trace back to unstimulated CD4+ memory cells.

Assays covered 10^5 or so TCR templates per sample. Clones were read by immunoSEQ multiplex PCR, and TCRdb kept only the in-frame ones, dropping some. This table holds approximately 60,000 clones, around 79% found once. Regarding this clone: Its antigen remains unknown.

The sample consisted of memory CD4+ T cells sorted from blood. This receptor was identified in a human donor in good health.

As DNA, the CDR3 is TGCAGCGCTGGGACAGGGACAGGGGAGACCCAGTACTTC. This translates into CSAGTGTGETQYF. V and J are TRBV29-1 and TRBJ2-5, with 9 bases aligning to TRBD1. The CDR3 runs to 13 residues. J lost 5 bases, V lost 7 bases, and 8 bases had no gene match. Germline V gene lookup returns CDR1 SQVTM and CDR2 ANQGSEA.